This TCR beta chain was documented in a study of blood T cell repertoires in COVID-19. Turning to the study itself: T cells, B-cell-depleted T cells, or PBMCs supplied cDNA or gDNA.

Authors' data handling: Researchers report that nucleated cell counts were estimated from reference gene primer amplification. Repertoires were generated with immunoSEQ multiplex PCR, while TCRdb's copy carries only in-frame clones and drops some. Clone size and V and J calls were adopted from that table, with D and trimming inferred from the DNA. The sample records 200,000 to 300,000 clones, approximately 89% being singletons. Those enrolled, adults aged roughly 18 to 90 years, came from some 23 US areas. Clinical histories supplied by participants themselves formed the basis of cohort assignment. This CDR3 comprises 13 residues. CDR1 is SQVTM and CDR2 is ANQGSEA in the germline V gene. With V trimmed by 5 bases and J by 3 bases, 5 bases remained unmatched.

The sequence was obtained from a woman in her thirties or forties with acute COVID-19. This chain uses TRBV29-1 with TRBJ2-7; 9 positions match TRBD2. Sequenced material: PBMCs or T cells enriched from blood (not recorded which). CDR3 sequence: CSVLAGPNYEQYF. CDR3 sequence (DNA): TGCAGCGTTCTAGCGGGGCCGAACTACGAGCAGTACTTC.